This is a list of T cell receptor beta chains from one sample in a study of monozygotic twins with cystic fibrosis. The table came from immunoSEQ multiplex PCR; TCRdb's copy has only in-frame clones and leaves some out. Altogether around 34,000 clones are present, about 92% being singletons, with the ten largest covering roughly 0.89%. The material sequenced was blood. The receptors shown here come from a girl aged 2-10 years with cystic fibrosis. Each CDR3 is given with its conserved first and last residue. A D gene is named only where the DNA matches it firmly. Expanded clones are given a class, and other clones once, few, many or no size at all.

D: -; V: TRBV27; J: TRBJ2-1; size: -; DNA: TGTGCCAGCAGTTTATCCGGACGGAGAGGGCAGTTCTTC; CDR3: CASSLSGRRGQFF
D: -; V: TRBV18; J: TRBJ2-1; size: once; DNA: TGTGCCAGCTCACCTGGGTACAATGAGCAGTTCTTC; CDR3: CASSPGYNEQFF
D: -; V: TRBV18; J: TRBJ1-6; size: -; DNA: TGTGCCAGCTCACTGAGGGCTATTGATTCACCCCTCCACTTT; CDR3: CASSLRAIDSPLHF
D: -; V: TRBV6-1; J: TRBJ2-3; size: -; DNA: TGTGCCAGCAGTGATCGTCGAGCAGGCATGGATACGCAGTATTTT; CDR3: CASSDRRAGMDTQYF
D: -; V: TRBV21-1; J: TRBJ2-7; size: -; DNA: TGTGCCAGCAGCAAAGGAATAAAGACAGGGTCAAACGAGAGGTACGAGCAGTACTTC; CDR3: CASSKGIKTGSNERYEQYF
D: -; V: TRBV19; J: TRBJ1-5; size: -; DNA: TGTGCCAGTAATTCTAGGGAGGTGCCCCAGCATTTT; CDR3: CASNSREVPQHF
D: -; V: TRBV6-5; J: TRBJ2-2; size: -; DNA: TGTGCCAGCAGGATCCGGGCCCCCGACACCGGGGAGCTGTTTTTT; CDR3: CASRIRAPDTGELFF
D: TRBD1; V: TRBV9; J: TRBJ2-2; size: once; DNA: TGTGCCAGCAGCGTACGGACAGGGGCCCCGAACACCGGGGAGCTGTTTTTT; CDR3: CASSVRTGAPNTGELFF
D: -; V: TRBV30; J: TRBJ2-7; size: -; DNA: TGTGCCTGGAGTGTGGAGATCCGGCCCCACGAGCAGTACTTC; CDR3: CAWSVEIRPHEQYF
D: -; V: TRBV6-1; J: TRBJ1-2; size: -; DNA: TGTGCCAGCATGAGGGAAAGAATCTATGGCTACACCTTC; CDR3: CASMRERIYGYTF
D: -; V: TRBV7-3; J: TRBJ2-1; size: -; DNA: TGTGCCAGCAGCTTATCCGCAAATGAGCAGTTCTTC; CDR3: CASSLSANEQFF
D: -; V: TRBV6-1; J: TRBJ1-1; size: -; DNA: TGTGCCAGCAGTGAAAGTCTGAACACTGAAGCTTTCTTT; CDR3: CASSESLNTEAFF
D: -; V: TRBV6-5; J: TRBJ1-2; size: -; DNA: TGTGCCAGCAGTTACGGTCAGGGAATTTTCTATGGCTACACCTTC; CDR3: CASSYGQGIFYGYTF